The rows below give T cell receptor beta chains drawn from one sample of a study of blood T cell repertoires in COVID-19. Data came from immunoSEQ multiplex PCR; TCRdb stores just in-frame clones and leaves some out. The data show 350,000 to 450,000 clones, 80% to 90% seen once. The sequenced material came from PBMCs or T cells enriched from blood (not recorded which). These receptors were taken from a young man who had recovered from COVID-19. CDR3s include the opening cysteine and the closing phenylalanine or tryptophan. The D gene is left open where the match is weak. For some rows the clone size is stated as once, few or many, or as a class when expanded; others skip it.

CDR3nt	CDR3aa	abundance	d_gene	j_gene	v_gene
TGTGCCAGCAACTTCCGACTAGCGGAGTCCGCGTACAATGAGCAGTTCTTC	CASNFRLAESAYNEQFF	.	.	TRBJ2-1	TRBV21-1
TGTGCCAGCTCACCCCTTCAGGGAGCGGGCACTGAAGCTTTCTTT	CASSPLQGAGTEAFF	.	.	TRBJ1-1	TRBV18
TGTGCCAGCAAGGAGGGAGGTAGGCAGCCCCAGCATTTT	CASKEGGRQPQHF	.	.	TRBJ1-5	TRBV6-5
TGTGCCAGCAGCTTAGAGGCAAATGAAAAACTGTTTTTT	CASSLEANEKLFF	.	.	TRBJ1-4	TRBV11-2
TGTGCCAGCAGCCCATATCCGGGACTAGCGGCCGATGAGCAGTTCTTC	CASSPYPGLAADEQFF	.	TRBD2	TRBJ2-1	TRBV4-2
TGCGCCAGCAGCTTTGGGACAGGGCAGACTAACTATGGCTACACCTTC	CASSFGTGQTNYGYTF	few	TRBD1	TRBJ1-2	TRBV5-1
TGTGCCAGCAGCCGATGGGGAGGGTACAATGAGCAGTTCTTC	CASSRWGGYNEQFF	.	TRBD2	TRBJ2-1	TRBV5-4
TGTGCCAGCAGTCCCCTGGGGGGGAACACTGAAGCTTTCTTT	CASSPLGGNTEAFF	.	.	TRBJ1-1	TRBV2
TGTGCCAGCAGCCCTGGGGACTACACAGATACGCAGTATTTT	CASSPGDYTDTQYF	once	TRBD2	TRBJ2-3	TRBV7-9
TGTGCCAGCTCAGGGACTAGCGGGACTTACGAGCAGTACTTC	CASSGTSGTYEQYF	few	TRBD2	TRBJ2-7	TRBV18
TGTGCCAGCAGTTACTACGCAGGGGATAGTTACACCTTC	CASSYYAGDSYTF	once	.	TRBJ1-2	TRBV6-5
TGTGCCATCAGTGAGTCGACGGGGGGCGGCTATGGCTACACCTTC	CAISESTGGGYGYTF	.	.	TRBJ1-2	TRBV10-3
TGTGCCAGTAGTACCCGGAGCTACAATGAGCAGTTCTTC	CASSTRSYNEQFF	once	.	TRBJ2-1	TRBV19
TGTGCCAGCAGCTGGCAGGGAGGAGAGACCCAGTACTTC	CASSWQGGETQYF	.	.	TRBJ2-5	TRBV11-2
TGTGCCAGCAGCTTGGGAGGCGGACAGGGGCCACCCCTTGGCTATGGCTACACCTTC	CASSLGGGQGPPLGYGYTF	.	TRBD1	TRBJ1-2	TRBV5-4
TGTGCCAGCGGCCTTTGGCCCCAGCATTTT	CASGLWPQHF	.	.	TRBJ1-5	TRBV28
TGTGCCAGCAGCTTCGCCACAACGGAGCAGTACTTC	CASSFATTEQYF	.	.	TRBJ2-7	TRBV11-2
TGTGCCAGCAGCCGAAGTTGGAGACAGCCCCAGCATTTT	CASSRSWRQPQHF	.	.	TRBJ1-5	TRBV7-8
TGTGCCCCGGAAGCGGGAAACACCGGGGAGCTGTTTTTT	CAPEAGNTGELFF	once	TRBD2	TRBJ2-2	TRBV7-9
TGTGCCAGCAGCCAAGATGGGGCTCTTGGCGAAAAACTGTTTTTT	CASSQDGALGEKLFF	.	.	TRBJ1-4	TRBV3-1/TRBV3-2
TGTGCCATCAATGGACAGGGCGGGAACACTGAAGCTTTCTTT	CAINGQGGNTEAFF	once	TRBD1	TRBJ1-1	TRBV10-3
TGCGCCAGCAGTGAGTCCGGTGATGAAAAACTGTTTTTT	CASSESGDEKLFF	.	.	TRBJ1-4	TRBV10-2
TGCGCCAGCAGCCAAGAGGCCGGTGGGCACAATGAGCAGTTCTTC	CASSQEAGGHNEQFF	.	.	TRBJ2-1	TRBV4-1
TGTGCCAGCAGTGAAAGGATTGCGGGAGCCTACAATGAGCAGTTCTTC	CASSERIAGAYNEQFF	.	TRBD2	TRBJ2-1	TRBV2
TGTGCCAGCAGCCAAGATCCCGGGATTCGCGAGCAGTACTTC	CASSQDPGIREQYF	.	.	TRBJ2-7	TRBV3-1/TRBV3-2
TGTGCCAGCAGCTCTCCTCCGGGACAGATTATCTCCCACAATGAGCAGTTCTTC	CASSSPPGQIISHNEQFF	.	TRBD1	TRBJ2-1	TRBV7-9
TGCAGCGTTGGAACGGGGGATGAAAAACTGTTTTTT	CSVGTGDEKLFF	once	.	TRBJ1-4	TRBV29-1
TGTGCCAGCAGTCCTCTGGACAGGGGCAAAAACATTCAGTACTTC	CASSPLDRGKNIQYF	.	TRBD1	TRBJ2-4	TRBV6-6
TGCGCCAGCAGCTTGGCAGGATCCGACGAGCAGTACTTC	CASSLAGSDEQYF	.	.	TRBJ2-7	TRBV5-1
TGCAGTGCTAGTACAGGGGGTAAGGGATACGAGCAGTACTTC	CSASTGGKGYEQYF	.	TRBD1	TRBJ2-7	TRBV20-1
TGTGCCAGCAGCTCCCCCATCGGCGGGGCCTCCTACAATGAGCAGTTCTTC	CASSSPIGGASYNEQFF	.	.	TRBJ2-1	TRBV7-9
TGTGCCAGCTACCCAGGGGGTGGAAACACCATATATTTT	CASYPGGGNTIYF	.	TRBD1	TRBJ1-3	TRBV6-5
TGTGCCACCTCCCTGGGAGGGGCGGGGGAGACCCAGTACTTC	CATSLGGAGETQYF	.	TRBD2	TRBJ2-5	TRBV5-6
TGCGCCAGCAGCCAATTAATCGGGGATGGCAAAAACATTCAGTACTTC	CASSQLIGDGKNIQYF	.	.	TRBJ2-4	TRBV4-1
TGTGCCAGCACCCGTGAGCGGGAGTACTACAATGAGCAGTTCTTC	CASTREREYYNEQFF	many	TRBD2	TRBJ2-1	TRBV3-1/TRBV3-2
TGCGCCAGCAGCCTAGGAATGACGACAGGGCGGAGTTCACCCCTCCACTTT	CASSLGMTTGRSSPLHF	.	TRBD1	TRBJ1-6	TRBV5-1
TGCGCCAGCAGCCAAGATAGGGCTAGCGGGGGCAAAACTCGAGAGACCCAGTACTTC	CASSQDRASGGKTRETQYF	.	TRBD2	TRBJ2-5	TRBV4-1
TGTGCCAGCAGCTTAGGAGTGGGTGCAGGGATCTATGGCTACACCTTC	CASSLGVGAGIYGYTF	.	.	TRBJ1-2	TRBV7-9
TGTGCCAGCAGTCTCGGACTAGCGGGAATACACTACGAGCAGTACTTC	CASSLGLAGIHYEQYF	.	TRBD2	TRBJ2-7	TRBV2
TGTGCCAGCAGCGCGCTAGACAGGGGCACTGAAGCTTTCTTT	CASSALDRGTEAFF	.	TRBD1	TRBJ1-1	TRBV7-9
TGTGCCTGGAGTCGAGGCTCCAGCCCCCAGTACTTC	CAWSRGSSPQYF	.	.	TRBJ2-5	TRBV30
TGCGCCAGCAGCTCGGGACATTCGGGCACTGAAGCTTTCTTT	CASSSGHSGTEAFF	.	.	TRBJ1-1	TRBV5-1
TGTGCCAGCAGCAACTCAGGGGGGGAGCAGTACTTC	CASSNSGGEQYF	.	.	TRBJ2-7	TRBV12-3/TRBV12-4
TGTGCCAGCAGCCAAGATGCGATAGGTCTAGCGGTCGACAATGAGCAGTTCTTC	CASSQDAIGLAVDNEQFF	.	TRBD2	TRBJ2-1	TRBV3-1/TRBV3-2
TGCGCCAGCAGCCAAGCCCAAGGAGGAGCGATCTACGAGCAGTACTTC	CASSQAQGGAIYEQYF	.	.	TRBJ2-7	TRBV4-1
TGTGCCAGCAGCCCTAGGCTAGCGGGATCTTCCCACGAGCAGTACTTC	CASSPRLAGSSHEQYF	.	TRBD2	TRBJ2-7	TRBV5-4
TGTGCCAGCAGTCCCGGGACAAACTATGGCTACACCTTC	CASSPGTNYGYTF	.	.	TRBJ1-2	TRBV28
TGCGCCAGCAGCTCCTTACAGGGGGCTGGGGTCGGAAGTCATTCACCCCTCCACTTT	CASSSLQGAGVGSHSPLHF	.	TRBD1	TRBJ1-6	TRBV5-1
TGTGCCAGCAGCCCTTCGACTAGCGGGAGGGCCTCTAATTTGCTCTTC	CASSPSTSGRASNLLF	once	TRBD2	TRBJ2-1	TRBV5-8
TGTGCCAGCAGCTTAGCCGACAGGGGGGGGTACGAGCAGTACTTC	CASSLADRGGYEQYF	.	TRBD1	TRBJ2-7	TRBV11-2
TGTGCCAGCAATTTCGATACAGGGAGCAATTCACCCCTCCACTTT	CASNFDTGSNSPLHF	.	.	TRBJ1-6	TRBV6-5
TGTGCCATCAGTCGGACTAGCGGGAACAATGAGCAGTTCTTC	CAISRTSGNNEQFF	.	TRBD2	TRBJ2-1	TRBV10-3
TGTGCCAGCCGTAGCTTTGGTGGAAACACCATATATTTT	CASRSFGGNTIYF	once	.	TRBJ1-3	TRBV5-6
TGTGCCAGCAGCAGGACAGGTTCGCTGAACGAGCAGTACTTC	CASSRTGSLNEQYF	once	TRBD1	TRBJ2-7	TRBV5-4